One and the same sample provided the 27 T cell receptor beta chains below, sequenced in a study of Graves' ophthalmopathy and Graves' hyperthyroidism. The study amplified TCR beta CDR3 regions using RNA transcripts. An opening RT-PCR round employed HTBI primers and preceded a second-round multiplex PCR. Each CDR3 protein is one row after TCRdb ran MiXCR on the multiplex PCR reads. This table holds 200,000 to 250,000 distinct CDR3 sequences, approximately 42% found once. The material sequenced was peripheral blood. These receptors were obtained from an adult man with Graves' ophthalmopathy.

The J gene is TRBJ2-5, the V gene TRBV18; 7 bases map to TRBD2. The CDR3 has 14 residues. V lost 6 bases and J lost 4; bases outside the gene matches: 8. Germline values: CDR1 KGHSH, CDR2 LQKENI. The CDR3 protein is CASSPGLRSETQYF. CDR3 in DNA: TGTGCCAGCTCGCCGGGACTACGGTCAGAGACCCAGTACTTC.

This clonotype was counted between two and nine times. This chain uses TRBV14 with TRBJ2-6; 8 positions agree with TRBD1. This CDR3 is built from 16 residues. Germline CDR1 is SGHDN and CDR2 is FVKESK. J was trimmed by 12 bases and V by 3 bases; bases with no gene match: 13. The CDR3 region has the DNA TGTGCCAGCAGCCACATCGGACAGGGCTACCTTGGCGTCCTGACTTTC. The encoded protein is CASSHIGQGYLGVLTF.

V gene TRBV10-3 combines with J gene TRBJ1-3, with 7 bases fitting TRBD1. The CDR3 has 15 amino acids. In germline, CDR1 is ENHRY, CDR2 SYGVKD. J was trimmed by 1 base and V by 6 bases; bases with no gene match: 6. This CDR3 reads CAISDGGQSGNTIYF. The CDR3 bases are TGTGCCATCAGCGATGGGGGACAGTCTGGAAACACCATATATTTT.

V gene TRBV29-1 combines with J gene TRBJ1-2; D is unresolved. Germline CDR1 SQVTM, CDR2 ANQGSEA. The CDR3 has 12 amino acids. With 4 bases removed from V and 0 bases from J, the gap between germline ends came to 6 bases. The CDR3, as DNA: TGCAGCGTTGGAGGCCCTAACTATGGCTACACCTTC. Translation gives CSVGGPNYGYTF.

The rearrangement joins TRBV2 to TRBJ1-4; TRBD1 matches 8 bases. Germline values: CDR1 SNHLY, CDR2 FYNNEI. Trimming cost V 5 bases and J 4 bases; bases outside gene matches: 9. This CDR3 comprises 16 residues. DNA of the CDR3: TGTGCCAGCAGTCCCCCGACAGGGGCCATTAATGAAAAACTGTTTTTT. Translating it yields CASSPPTGAINEKLFF.

Details on this clonotype: A much larger clone is a single base away; this may be a read error. CDR3 sequence: CSVRLNTEAFF. The CDR3 nucleotides are TGCAGCGTTCGTCTGAACACTGAAGCTTTCTTT. The chain uses TRBV29-1 and TRBJ1-1; the D is unclear. The CDR3 sequence is 11 residues long. The V gene lost 5 bases and the J gene lost 0 bases, with 4 bases spanning the gap. Germline assignment: CDR1 SQVTM and CDR2 ANQGSEA.

This chain connects TRBV19 to TRBJ2-7; D unclear. The germline gives CDR1 LNHDA, CDR2 SQIVND (reference sequence). This CDR3 comprises 17 residues. Trimming took 0 bases from V and 4 from J, leaving 19 bases between them. CDR3 DNA sequence: TGTGCCAGTAGTATAGACCGATCGGCAGCCCATACGTACGAGCAGTACTTC. Its translation is CASSIDRSAAHTYEQYF.

This chain joins TRBV15 and TRBJ2-7, with 9 bases matching TRBD1. The V gene end was trimmed by 0 bases and the J gene end by 5 bases; junction bases not matched to a gene: 14. The CDR3 has 18 amino acids. Germline V lookup: CDR1 LNHNV, CDR2 YYDKDF (reference sequence). CDR3 in amino acids: CATSRDGRPSGQGHEQYF. The CDR3 coding sequence is TGTGCCACCAGCAGAGATGGTCGGCCATCGGGACAGGGCCACGAGCAGTACTTC.

This clonotype was found a few times. The rearrangement uses TRBV7-8 and TRBJ2-2; 9 bases are a match to TRBD2. Germline trimming cut 1 base from V and 3 bases from J; bases unmatched to any gene: 9. This CDR3 region has 18 residues. Germline V gene data show CDR1 as SGHVS and CDR2 as FQNEAQ. CDR3 amino acids: CASSLGSAGGPDTGELFF. As DNA, the CDR3 is TGTGCCAGCAGCTTAGGATCGGCGGGGGGGCCAGACACCGGGGAGCTGTTTTTT.

This clonotype was recorded a few times. V and J are TRBV7-8 and TRBJ2-5, with unresolved D. Germline V gene lookup returns CDR1 SGHVS and CDR2 FQNEAQ. V was clipped by 5 bases and J by 1 base, with 11 bases between them. The CDR3 has 14 residues. In DNA form, the CDR3 reads TGTGCCAGCAGCCCCCTGGTCCCCCAAGAGACCCAGTACTTC. Translated, it gives CASSPLVPQETQYF. Combining the CDR3 with reference TRBV7-8 and TRBJ2-5 gives the whole variable domain GAGVSQSPRYKVAKRGQDVALRCDPISGHVSLFWYQQALGQGPEFLTYFQNEAQLDKSGLPSDRFFAERPEGSVSTLKIQRTQQEDSAVYLCASSPLVPQETQYFGPGTRLLVL.

This clonotype came up many times. The chain combines TRBV15 with TRBJ1-2; D is ambiguous. Germline CDR1 and CDR2: LNHNV and YYDKDF (reference sequence). The CDR3 covers 13 residues. Trimming stripped 0 bases from V and 7 bases from J, with 9 bases between. The CDR3 coding sequence is TGTGCCACCAGCAGAGAGGACGGCAGTGGCTACACCTTC. Protein product: CATSREDGSGYTF.

The DNA for the CDR3 is TGTGCCAGCAGTTTAGACGGGAGGGCCTACGAGCAGTACTTC. Translation gives CASSLDGRAYEQYF. The chain uses TRBV12-3 or TRBV12-4 and TRBJ2-7; the match to TRBD2 covers 8 bases. The CDR3 has 14 amino acids. Unmatched junction bases numbered 1, after V lost 1 base and J lost 2 bases.

This chain links TRBV6-5 with TRBJ1-4; the D gene is possibly TRBD1 (5 bases). Germline lookup yields CDR1 MNHEY and CDR2 SVGAGI. The V gene lost 8 bases and the J gene lost 0 bases, with 13 bases spanning the gap. CDR3 length: 15 amino acids. The CDR3 region is CASSRQSATNEKLFF. CDR3 nucleotide sequence: TGTGCCAGCTCAAGACAGAGTGCAACTAATGAAAAACTGTTTTTT.

The J gene is TRBJ2-5, the V gene TRBV7-3; 10 bases are a match to TRBD2. With V trimmed by 8 bases and J by 4 bases, 10 bases remained unmatched. This CDR3 is built from 15 residues. Germline V gene data show CDR1 as SGHTA and CDR2 as FQGTGA. CDR3 sequence (DNA): TGTGCCAGCGCCCGTCTAGCGGGAGCGGGAGAGACCCAGTACTTC. Its protein product is CASARLAGAGETQYF.

The V and J genes are TRBV2 and TRBJ1-5, with 8 bases that match TRBD1. Trimming removed 4 bases from V and 8 bases from J; junction bases left unmatched: 7. Germline CDR1 reads SNHLY; CDR2 reads FYNNEI. The CDR3 has 14 amino acids. The CDR3 sequence: CASSGTGSSKPQHF. CDR3 DNA: TGTGCCAGCAGTGGGACAGGGTCCAGCAAGCCCCAGCATTTT.

This clonotype was counted only a few times. Sequence at one end of the junction differs from germline and may be a read error. The chain has TRBV5-1 and TRBJ2-6; D not resolved. CDR3 length: 17 amino acids. CDR1 SGHRS and CDR2 YFSETQ come from the germline V gene. The chain's CDR3 is CASSLVLGSSGANVLTF. In nucleotides, the CDR3 is TGTGCCAGCAGCTTGGTCCTTGGAAGCTCTGGGGCCAACGTCCTGACTTTC.

V and J are TRBV19 and TRBJ1-4; D may be TRBD1 (5 bases). The CDR3 contains 11 residues. Germline V gene data show CDR1 as LNHDA and CDR2 as SQIVND (reference sequence). Trimming removed 7 bases at V and 8 bases at J, with 8 bases between. The CDR3 nucleotides read TGTGCCAGTAACGCAGGGGAAAAACTGTTTTTT. Its protein product is CASNAGEKLFF.

At least ten counts were recorded for this clonotype. The chain carries TRBV10-3 and TRBJ1-5; 8 bases line up with TRBD1. This CDR3 is 15 amino acids long. In germline, CDR1 is ENHRY, CDR2 SYGVKD. Trimming at V came to 2 bases and at J to 2 bases, leaving 2 bases not matched to a gene. The CDR3 is CAISEAGQGNQPQHF. CDR3 nucleotides: TGTGCCATCAGTGAGGCGGGACAGGGCAATCAGCCCCAGCATTTT.

This clonotype was recorded at least ten times. The rearrangement uses TRBV20-1 and TRBJ1-2, with D uncertain. Germline V lookup: CDR1 DFQATT, CDR2 SNEGSKA (reference sequence). Trimming left V 0 bases short and J 0 bases short, with 8 bases between. The CDR3 covers 14 residues. The CDR3 loop is CSARDHDSNYGYTF. As DNA, the CDR3 is TGCAGTGCTAGAGATCACGATTCTAACTATGGCTACACCTTC.

The chain employs TRBV5-1 and TRBJ2-3; 8 positions agree with TRBD1. The germline V gene has CDR1 SGHRS and CDR2 YFSETQ. Unmatched junction bases numbered 9, after V lost 3 bases and J lost 6 bases. The CDR3 length is 15 residues. The CDR3 loop is CASSSRQTGVDTQYF. DNA of the CDR3: TGCGCCAGCAGCTCGAGGCAGACAGGGGTTGATACGCAGTATTTT.

The chain combines TRBV20-1 with TRBJ1-5; maybe TRBD1 (6 bases). The CDR3 is 15 amino acids. Between the trimmed V and J ends, which lost 0 bases and 1 base, there was a span of 10 bases. CDR1 is DFQATT, CDR2 SNEGSKA, per germline (reference sequence). The chain's CDR3 is CSARDMDSSNQPQHF. CDR3 DNA sequence: TGCAGTGCTAGAGATATGGACAGCAGCAATCAGCCCCAGCATTTT.

The V and J genes are TRBV30 and TRBJ1-2; no definite D call. Trimming removed 0 bases from V and 4 bases from J, with 18 bases in between. Germline V CDR1 and CDR2: GTSNPN, SVGIG (reference sequence). The CDR3 sequence is 16 residues long. In DNA, the CDR3 is TGTGCCTGGAGTGTAAGCCCGGCGCAGGACCGCTATGGCTACACCTTC. Translation gives CAWSVSPAQDRYGYTF.

This clonotype showed up many times. The rearrangement links TRBV29-1 to TRBJ2-7; TRBD1 might be the D (6 bases). The V gene lost 6 bases and the J gene lost 4 bases, with 16 bases spanning the gap. This CDR3 spans 13 amino acids. CDR1 is SQVTM and CDR2 is ANQGSEA in the germline V gene. CDR3 sequence reads: CSVTAEGVYEQYF. CDR3 bases: TGCAGCGTGACCGCTGAGGGGGTTTACGAGCAGTACTTC.

In its sample, this clonotype was seen many times. In DNA, the CDR3 is TGTGCCATCACCAAGAGGGGGGCGGAAGGGATGTATGGCTACACCTTC. Translating gives CAITKRGAEGMYGYTF. The V and J genes are TRBV10-3 and TRBJ1-2; perhaps TRBD1 as D (6 bases). The V end was cut by 7 bases, the J end by 5 bases, with 23 bases between. Germline loops: CDR1 ENHRY, CDR2 SYGVKD. The length of the CDR3 is 16 residues.

J is TRBJ2-2 and V is TRBV25-1; the match to TRBD2 covers 8 bases. Germline V CDR1 and CDR2: MGHDK, SYGVNS. This CDR3 has 16 residues. With 8 bases clipped from V and 2 bases from J, the junction kept 10 bases outside the gene matches. In nucleotides, the CDR3 is TGTGCCAGCGGGGGGGCTAGCGGGTCTAACACCGGGGAGCTGTTTTTT. Amino acid sequence: CASGGASGSNTGELFF.

This chain uses TRBV15 with TRBJ1-2; 9 nucleotides match TRBD1. Germline CDR1 and CDR2: LNHNV and YYDKDF (reference sequence). The CDR3 consists of 18 residues. The junction had 14 bases not matched to a gene; V was cut back by 0 bases and J by 6 bases. The DNA for the CDR3 is TGTGCCACCAGCAGAGATGCGGACAGGGGAGGGGCGTTGGATGGCTACACCTTC. It encodes CATSRDADRGGALDGYTF.

CDR3 bases: TGTGCCAGCAGCTTAGACAGGGGGCGACGATCACCCCTCCACTTT. Translating it yields CASSLDRGRRSPLHF. The rearrangement joins TRBV5-4 to TRBJ1-6; TRBD1 matches 10 bases. Per the germline V gene, CDR1 is SGHNT and CDR2 is YYREEE (reference sequence). V shed 2 bases, J shed 10 bases, and the junction held 6 bases outside the gene matches. The CDR3 is made up of 15 amino acids.